These 20 T cell receptor beta chains were all obtained from the same sample, sequenced in a study of regulatory T cells in long-lasting Graves disease. Time point defined: persistent/refractory GD, antithyroid drugs over 5 years with positive TRAb. RNA from PBMCs was the source of the TCR library. In building TCR beta libraries, iRepertoire HTBI primers were used together with Arm-PCR of CDR3 regions. TCRdb redid the calling of the multiplex PCR reads with MiXCR, one entry per CDR3 protein. Of about 290,000 distinct CDR3 sequences listed, 22% are singletons. The sample consisted of peripheral blood mononuclear cells (PBMCs), taken when the disease was refractory, from a patient treated with antithyroid drugs. These TCRs come from a female donor with Graves disease.

In its sample, this clonotype was seen many times. This chain links TRBV10-3 with TRBJ1-5, with D possibly matching TRBD1 (5 bases). V was pared by 0 bases and J by 4 bases, with 10 bases between. The CDR3 contains 15 residues. CDR1 is ENHRY, CDR2 SYGVKD, per germline. The CDR3 loop is CAISESQGSNQPQHF. DNA for the CDR3: TGTGCCATCAGTGAGTCGCAGGGCAGTAATCAGCCCCAGCATTTT.

Of note for this clonotype: Just one base apart from a much larger clone, this may be a read error. The chain has TRBV3-1 and TRBJ2-7, with no clear D. The CDR3 contains 12 residues. CDR1 LGHDT and CDR2 YNNKEL come from the germline V gene (reference sequence). V gave up 3 bases and J gave up 3 bases, with 6 bases separating them. DNA of the CDR3: TGTGCCAGCAGCCAGCGGTTCTACGAGCAGTACTTC. This translates into CASSQRFYEQYF.

Remarks on this clonotype: Since a much larger clone is just one base distant, this may be a read error. V usage is TRBV6-1 and J usage is TRBJ1-4, with D tentatively TRBD1 (6 bases). This CDR3 region has 13 residues. CDR1 is MNHNS and CDR2 is SASEGT in the germline V gene. CDR3 loop: CASTGTIREKLLF. The CDR3 region has the DNA TGTGCCAGCACCGGGACAATACGTGAAAAACTGCTTTTT.

This clonotype was seen many times. The chain couples TRBV28 to TRBJ2-7; 13 positions match TRBD2. V shed 11 bases and J 0 bases; nucleotides not matched to a gene: 10. This CDR3 is 16 amino acids long. Germline CDR1 MDHEN, CDR2 SYDVKM. This CDR3 is CASAGLAGVNSYEQYF. The CDR3 region has the DNA TGTGCCTCCGCCGGACTAGCGGGAGTGAACTCCTACGAGCAGTACTTC.

Concerning this clonotype itself: An end of the junction does not agree with germline; a read error may underlie this. This chain joins TRBV2 and TRBJ2-1, with D possibly being TRBD2 (6 bases). The CDR3 has 14 amino acids. Germline-derived CDR1 and CDR2 are SNHLY and FYNNEI. The CDR3 is CASNEGSGVNEQSF. The CDR3 DNA follows: TGTGCCAGCAATGAAGGGTCGGGGGTCAATGAGCAGTCCTTC. Supplemented by reference TRBV2 and TRBJ2-1, the full variable domain reads EPEVTQTPSHQVTQMGQEVILRCVPISNHLYFYWYRQILGQKVEFLVSFYNNEISEKSEIFDDQFSVERPDGSNFTLKIRSTKLEDSAMYFCASNEGSGVNEQSFGPGTRLTVL.

This clonotype was detected ten times or more. The V and J genes are TRBV28 and TRBJ2-4; no clear D. This CDR3 has 18 residues. Germline V gene sequence: CDR1 MDHEN, CDR2 SYDVKM. Trimming cost V 6 bases and J 0 bases, with 21 bases left between them. The CDR3 loop reads CASSQPDFRTVAKNIQYF. In DNA form, the CDR3 reads TGTGCCAGCAGCCAACCCGATTTCCGGACCGTAGCCAAAAACATTCAGTACTTC.

This clonotype has a count of ten or more. V is TRBV6-1 and J is TRBJ1-1; perhaps TRBD1 as D (5 bases). V lost 7 bases and J lost 7, with 16 bases in between. CDR1 is MNHNS and CDR2 is SASEGT in the germline V gene. CDR3 length: 13 residues. The CDR3 protein is CASKPGRNGEAFF. CDR3 bases: TGTGCCAGCAAACCGGGACGGAACGGTGAAGCTTTCTTT.

The chain carries TRBV6-2 or TRBV6-3 and TRBJ2-7, with D possibly being TRBD1 or TRBD2 (5 bases each). CDR1 and CDR2 (germline): MNHEY, SVGEGT. This CDR3 region has 15 residues. V was pared by 4 bases and J by 2 bases, with 15 bases between. Here the CDR3 DNA reads TGTGCCAGCAGTTTCCCCGGGACCGGTCCCTACGAGCAGTACTTC. Protein sequence: CASSFPGTGPYEQYF.

This chain uses TRBV29-1 with TRBJ2-2, with D tentatively TRBD1 (6 bases). V gave up 6 bases and J gave up 5 bases, with 16 bases separating them. The CDR3 runs to 14 residues. Germline-derived CDR1 and CDR2 are SQVTM and ANQGSEA. The CDR3 nucleotides read TGCAGCGTCCACTCCCAAGGGGGAACCGGGGAGCTGTTTTTT. It yields the protein CSVHSQGGTGELFF.

The chain employs TRBV19 and TRBJ2-7, with 8 bases fitting TRBD1. Germline V CDR1 and CDR2: LNHDA, SQIVND (reference sequence). CDR3 length: 16 residues. The ends lost 5 bases at V and 7 bases at J; junction bases unmatched: 16. The CDR3 loop reads CASSVGQGRPLVEQYF. The DNA for the CDR3 is TGTGCCAGTAGTGTAGGACAGGGAAGACCTCTCGTTGAGCAGTACTTC.

This clonotype was found many times. The chain couples TRBV18 to TRBJ1-1, with 12 bases lining up with TRBD1. CDR1 is KGHSH and CDR2 is LQKENI in the germline V gene. V dropped 3 bases and J dropped 10; count of bases not matched to a gene: 3. The CDR3 is 13 amino acids. The CDR3 reads CASSPGTGGLAFF. The CDR3 nucleotides are TGTGCCAGCTCACCGGGGACAGGGGGCTTAGCTTTCTTT.

This clonotype was detected only a few times. The chain joins TRBV30 to TRBJ1-1; D gene unclear. CDR3 length: 13 residues. The germline V and J ends were trimmed by 2 bases and 0 bases, with 7 bases remaining between them. Germline loops: CDR1 GTSNPN, CDR2 SVGIG (reference sequence). The CDR3 spells CAWSHDMNTEAFF. As DNA, the CDR3 is TGTGCCTGGAGTCATGATATGAACACTGAAGCTTTCTTT.

Concerning this clonotype: One base away lies a much larger clone, so this may be a sequencing read error. The chain couples TRBV7-9 to TRBJ1-4; 8 nucleotides agree with TRBD1. This CDR3 is built from 14 residues. Germline trimming cut 5 bases from V and 10 bases from J; bases unmatched to any gene: 9. Germline V CDR1 and CDR2: SEHNR, FQNEAQ (reference sequence). The CDR3 nucleotides are TGTGCCAGCAGCCAAGGACAGGGAAGTGGAAAACTGTTTTTT. Translating it yields CASSQGQGSGKLFF.

This clonotype was picked up many times. This chain uses TRBV2 with TRBJ2-7; D ambiguous. Germline CDR1 is SNHLY and CDR2 is FYNNEI. The CDR3 totals 13 residues. V was clipped by 2 bases and J by 7 bases, with 12 bases between them. This chain's CDR3 is CASSEPFMLEQYF. In nucleotides, the CDR3 is TGTGCCAGCAGTGAACCTTTTATGCTGGAGCAGTACTTC. Looking up the rest from reference TRBV2 and TRBJ2-7 gives the full variable domain: EPEVTQTPSHQVTQMGQEVILRCVPISNHLYFYWYRQILGQKVEFLVSFYNNEISEKSEIFDDQFSVERPDGSNFTLKIRSTKLEDSAMYFCASSEPFMLEQYFGPGTRLTVT.

There are many counts of this clonotype. The chain uses TRBV18 and TRBJ2-4; the match to TRBD1 covers 8 bases. CDR1 is KGHSH and CDR2 is LQKENI in the germline V gene. The CDR3 totals 15 residues. Unmatched junction bases numbered 7, after V lost 1 base and J lost 8 bases. CDR3 coding DNA: TGTGCCAGCTCACCACGCCAGGGGGCACGTTACATTCAGTACTTC. This gives the protein CASSPRQGARYIQYF.

There are many counts of this clonotype. This sequence joins TRBV12-3 or TRBV12-4 and TRBJ1-1, with D perhaps matching TRBD1 (6 bases). This CDR3 has 14 amino acids. Trimming took off 6 bases at V and 4 bases at J, with 15 bases between the two ends. DNA of the CDR3: TGTGCCAGCAGCCCAACCAGGGGATCCACTGAAGCTTTCTTT. Protein product: CASSPTRGSTEAFF.

In its sample, this clonotype was seen many times. The chain employs TRBV27 and TRBJ1-1; D gene uncertain. The CDR3 totals 13 residues. Germline CDR1 reads MNHEY; CDR2 reads SMNVEV (reference sequence). V gave up 6 bases and J gave up 0 bases, with 8 bases separating them. The chain's CDR3 is CASSLMVNTEAFF. CDR3 DNA: TGTGCCAGCAGCTTAATGGTGAACACTGAAGCTTTCTTT.

At least ten counts were recorded for this clonotype. The CDR3 bases are TGTGCCAGCATCGGACAGGGAGAGACCCAGTACTTC. This encodes CASIGQGETQYF. The chain links TRBV27 to TRBJ2-5; the match to TRBD1 covers 8 bases. The CDR3 spans 12 residues. Germline V gives CDR1 MNHEY, CDR2 SMNVEV (reference sequence). Losses at the gene ends were 7 bases for V and 4 bases for J; bases not matched to a gene: 2.

The genes are TRBV30 and TRBJ2-5; D is perhaps TRBD2 (6 bases). The CDR3 is made up of 13 amino acids. Trimming took off 2 bases at V and 1 base at J, with 8 bases between the two ends. Germline CDR1 is GTSNPN and CDR2 is SVGIG (reference sequence). For the CDR3, the DNA is TGTGCCTGGAGTCGCGGGATCCAAGAGACCCAGTACTTC. Amino acids: CAWSRGIQETQYF. The full variable domain, in which reference TRBV30 and TRBJ2-5 provide the parts outside the CDR3, is SQTIHQWPATLVQPVGSPLSLECTVEGTSNPNLYWYRQAAGRGLQLLFYSVGIGQISSEVPQNLSASRPQDRQFILSSKKLLLSDSGFYLCAWSRGIQETQYFGPGTRLLVL.

The V call is TRBV6-2 or TRBV6-3, the J call TRBJ1-2; the D gene is possibly TRBD1 (6 bases). Germline V gene sequence: CDR1 MNHEY, CDR2 SVGEGT. The germline V and J ends were trimmed by 2 bases and 3 bases, with 10 bases remaining between them. The CDR3 consists of 14 residues. The CDR3 region has the DNA TGTGCCAGCAGTTACGGGGAGGGGGACTATGGCTACACCTTC. It codes for CASSYGEGDYGYTF.